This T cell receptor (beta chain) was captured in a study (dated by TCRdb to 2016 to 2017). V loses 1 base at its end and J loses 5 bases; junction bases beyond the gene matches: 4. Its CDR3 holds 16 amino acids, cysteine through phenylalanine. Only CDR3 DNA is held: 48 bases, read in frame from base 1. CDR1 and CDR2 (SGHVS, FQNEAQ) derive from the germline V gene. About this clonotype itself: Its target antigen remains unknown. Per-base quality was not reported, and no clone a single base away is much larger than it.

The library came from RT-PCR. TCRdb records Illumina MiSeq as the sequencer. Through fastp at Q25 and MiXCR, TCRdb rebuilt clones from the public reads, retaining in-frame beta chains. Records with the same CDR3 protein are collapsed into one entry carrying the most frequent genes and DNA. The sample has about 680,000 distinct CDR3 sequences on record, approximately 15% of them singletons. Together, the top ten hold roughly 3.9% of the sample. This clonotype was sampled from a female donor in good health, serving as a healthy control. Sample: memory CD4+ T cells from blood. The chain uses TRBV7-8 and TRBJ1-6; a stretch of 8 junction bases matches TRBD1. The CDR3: CASSLGLRGHNSPLHF. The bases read TGTGCCAGCAGCTTAGGTCTCAGGGGGCATAATTCACCCCTCCACTTT.